This passage covers 26 T cell receptor beta chains from one sample sequenced in a study of T cell responses to AZD1222 COVID-19 vaccine. Measured with immunoSEQ multiplex PCR; TCRdb has only the in-frame clones, and not every one. The table records about 100,000 clones, around 89% of them present only once. The material sequenced was peripheral blood, taken on day 0 of AZD1222 vaccination. These receptors came from an adult in good health.

CDR3 protein: CASSEQAFNQPQHF. Here the CDR3 DNA reads TGTGCCAGCAGTGAACAGGCCTTCAATCAGCCCCAGCATTTT. V usage is TRBV2 and J usage is TRBJ1-5; D uncertain. V was shortened by 2 bases and J by 3 bases, with 8 bases between the two germline ends. CDR1 is SNHLY, CDR2 FYNNEI, per germline. The CDR3 spans 14 residues.

This clone was detected a few times. The chain employs TRBV5-1 and TRBJ2-2, with D possibly being TRBD1 (5 bases). The V gene lost 1 base and the J gene lost 4 bases, with 14 bases spanning the gap. The germline V gene encodes CDR1 SGHRS and CDR2 YFSETQ. The CDR3 consists of 16 residues. The CDR3 region is CASSLMQGSVTGELFF. In nucleotides, the CDR3 is TGCGCCAGCAGCTTGATGCAGGGCTCTGTCACCGGGGAGCTGTTTTTT.

This chain joins TRBV12-3 or TRBV12-4 and TRBJ1-1; D not resolved. V was shortened by 5 bases and J by 5 bases, with 12 bases between the two germline ends. CDR3 length: 13 amino acids. This CDR3 reads CASSRKWETEAFF. The CDR3 DNA follows: TGTGCCAGCAGTAGAAAATGGGAGACTGAAGCTTTCTTT.

CDR3 DNA sequence: TGCAGCGTTGAAGAGCGTGGGGAGGGTAACACTGAAGCTTTCTTT. Encoded protein: CSVEERGEGNTEAFF. V gene TRBV29-1 combines with J gene TRBJ1-1; D remains unclear. CDR1 is SQVTM and CDR2 is ANQGSEA in the germline V gene. The CDR3 covers 15 residues. V dropped 0 bases and J dropped 2 bases, with 13 bases sitting between them.

In nucleotides, the CDR3 is TGTGCCAGCAGTTACTTGGGGGCAGCGAACACTGAAGCTTTCTTT. Protein sequence: CASSYLGAANTEAFF. The chain joins TRBV27 to TRBJ1-1; possibly TRBD1 for D (6 bases). Trimming pared 4 bases from V and 1 base from J, leaving 13 bases between. The CDR3 covers 15 residues. Germline values: CDR1 MNHEY, CDR2 SMNVEV (reference sequence).

V gene TRBV13 combines with J gene TRBJ2-1; 12 positions match TRBD2. Trimming took 5 bases from V and 6 from J; bases not matched to a gene: 8. The CDR3 covers 16 residues. Germline loops: CDR1 PRHDT, CDR2 FYEKMQ (reference sequence). CDR3 nucleotides: TGTGCCAGCAGCCCCGAACTAGCGGGAGGCCCCAATGAGCAGTTCTTC. As protein: CASSPELAGGPNEQFF.

A single count supports this clone. J is TRBJ2-3 and V is TRBV7-9, with 8 bases aligning to TRBD1. CDR1 is SEHNR, CDR2 FQNEAQ, per germline (reference sequence). Losses at the gene ends were 10 bases for V and 4 bases for J; bases not matched to a gene: 10. The CDR3 spans 14 residues. The CDR3 nucleotides are TGTGCCATCGGAGGACAGGGTACGTCAGATACGCAGTATTTT. Its translation: CAIGGQGTSDTQYF.

The CDR3 bases are TGTGCCAGCAGCTTAGCAGCGGGAAGAGCTTTCTTT. This translates into CASSLAAGRAFF. The gene calls are TRBV7-2 and TRBJ1-1; D call uncertain. Trimming took off 0 bases at V and 10 bases at J, with 9 bases between the two ends. CDR1 is SGHTA, CDR2 FQGNSA, per germline. The CDR3 runs to 12 residues. Using reference TRBV7-2 and TRBJ1-1 for the parts outside the CDR3, the full variable domain is GAGVSQSPSNKVTEKGKDVELRCDPISGHTALYWYRQSLGQGLEFLIYFQGNSAPDKSGLPSDRFSAERTGGSVSTLTIQRTQQEDSAVYLCASSLAAGRAFFGQGTRLTVV.

The chain couples TRBV29-1 to TRBJ1-2; 7 nucleotides align to TRBD1. The V gene's germline CDR1 is SQVTM and CDR2 ANQGSEA. The CDR3 has 15 amino acids. V trimming: 7 bases; J trimming: 1 base; junction bases outside the gene matches: 12. CDR3 nucleotides: TGCAGCGCCGGGGGTCGGGACAGATATAACTATGGCTACACCTTC. Its protein is CSAGGRDRYNYGYTF.

As regards this clone: A read error may account for a junction end that differs from germline. The rearrangement uses TRBV5-1 and TRBJ1-1, with no clear D. The CDR3 spans 14 residues. In germline, CDR1 is SGHRS, CDR2 YFSETQ. CDR3 DNA: TGCGCCGGCAGCTTTGACAATTCCTTCACTGAAGCTTTCTTT. It translates to CAGSFDNSFTEAFF.

Notes on this clone: This sample includes further DNA sequences coding for the same CDR3. The chain recombines TRBV18 with TRBJ1-2; TRBD1 agrees at 7 bases. Germline CDR1 KGHSH, CDR2 LQKENI. Germline trimming cut 2 bases from V and 3 bases from J; bases unmatched to any gene: 0. The CDR3 runs 13 residues. CDR3 protein: CASSPGTDYGYTF. In nucleotides, the CDR3 is TGTGCCAGCTCACCAGGGACAGACTATGGCTACACCTTC.

The chain uses TRBV5-1 and TRBJ1-1; D is ambiguous. The CDR3 spans 15 residues. Trimming cost V 7 bases and J 3 bases, with 19 bases left between them. Germline-derived CDR1 and CDR2 are SGHRS and YFSETQ. For the CDR3, the DNA is TGCGCCAGCGCCCTCGATAATCCTGCTGACACTGAAGCTTTCTTT. This sequence encodes CASALDNPADTEAFF.

The gene calls are TRBV9 and TRBJ2-7; 7 bases agree with TRBD2. This CDR3 region has 14 residues. Trimming cost V 0 bases and J 4 bases; bases outside gene matches: 4. The V gene's germline CDR1 is SGDLS and CDR2 YYNGEE. CDR3 nucleotides: TGTGCCAGCAGCGTAGCTTGGGGGGGGTACGAGCAGTACTTC. Encoded protein: CASSVAWGGYEQYF. Looking up the rest from reference TRBV9 and TRBJ2-7 gives the full variable domain: DSGVTQTPKHLITATGQRVTLRCSPRSGDLSVYWYQQSLDQGLQFLIQYYNGEERAKGNILERFSAQQFPDLHSELNLSSLELGDSALYFCASSVAWGGYEQYFGPGTRLTVT.

The CDR3 bases are TGTGCCGGGGGACAGGGAGTAAGTCAGCCCCAGCATTTT. Amino acids: CAGGQGVSQPQHF. The rearrangement joins TRBV6-5 to TRBJ1-5; TRBD1 matches 9 bases. In germline, CDR1 is MNHEY, CDR2 SVGAGI. Unmatched junction bases numbered 8, after V lost 11 bases and J lost 6 bases. The CDR3 spans 13 residues.

V usage is TRBV29-1 and J usage is TRBJ2-1; D is unclear. V gave up 1 base and J gave up 4 bases, with 5 bases separating them. The CDR3 contains 12 residues. Per the germline V gene, CDR1 is SQVTM and CDR2 is ANQGSEA. CDR3 nucleotide sequence: TGCAGCGTTGAAGTAGGGTACAATGAGCAGTTCTTC. Protein: CSVEVGYNEQFF.

V is TRBV3-1 (or the pseudogene TRBV3-2) and J is TRBJ2-1; possibly TRBD2 for D (6 bases). V was shortened by 0 bases and J by 9 bases, with 6 bases between the two germline ends. The CDR3 is 12 amino acids. Germline CDR1 is LGHDT and CDR2 is YNNKEL (reference sequence). Written as DNA, the CDR3 is TGTGCCAGCAGCCAAGAGGGGGGTGAGCAGTTCTTC. It yields the protein CASSQEGGEQFF.

This chain links TRBV7-2 with TRBJ2-2; D is possibly TRBD1 (6 bases). Looked up from germline, CDR1 is SGHTA and CDR2 is FQGNSA. This CDR3 is built from 16 residues. With 5 bases removed from V and 2 bases from J, the gap between germline ends came to 15 bases. As DNA, the CDR3 is TGTGCCAGCAGCGCTACTAGTGGGGGCAACACCGGGGAGCTGTTTTTT. Encoded protein: CASSATSGGNTGELFF.

This chain links TRBV6-5 with TRBJ2-6; no clear D gene. Between the trimmed V and J ends, which lost 0 bases and 3 bases, there was a span of 3 bases. This CDR3 is built from 14 residues. Germline assignment: CDR1 MNHEY and CDR2 SVGAGI. CDR3 in amino acids: CASSYSNGANVLTF. The CDR3 DNA follows: TGTGCCAGCAGTTACTCGAATGGGGCCAACGTCCTGACTTTC.

The V and J genes are TRBV4-1 and TRBJ1-1; 7 bases line up with TRBD1. The J segment lost 1 base and the V segment lost 1 base, leaving 9 bases of the junction unmatched. This CDR3 is 17 amino acids long. Germline V CDR1 and CDR2: MGHRA, YSYEKL. CDR3 in DNA: TGCGCCAGCAGCCAAGGACAGGGAAAGGAACCGAACACTGAAGCTTTCTTT. The encoded protein is CASSQGQGKEPNTEAFF.

This clone was picked up one time. The rearrangement links TRBV6-5 to TRBJ1-1; D call uncertain. Germline V gene lookup returns CDR1 MNHEY and CDR2 SVGAGI. The CDR3 extends over 15 amino acids. Trimming stripped 0 bases from V and 4 bases from J, with 12 bases between. CDR3 nucleotide sequence: TGTGCCAGCAGTTACTCTCGGGGAGTGGGCACTGAAGCTTTCTTT. Its protein product is CASSYSRGVGTEAFF.

This chain uses TRBV7-9 with TRBJ2-2; D possibly corresponds to TRBD1 (6 bases). From germline, CDR1 is SEHNR and CDR2 FQNEAQ (reference sequence). Trimming cost V 8 bases and J 1 base, with 11 bases left between them. The CDR3 spans 14 residues. The CDR3 here is CASRTAMNTGELFF. The CDR3 DNA follows: TGTGCCAGCCGGACAGCGATGAACACCGGGGAGCTGTTTTTT.

The chain combines TRBV5-4 with TRBJ1-2, with D perhaps matching TRBD1 (6 bases). This CDR3 region has 17 residues. Trimming left V 6 bases short and J 7 bases short, with 28 bases between. CDR1 and CDR2 from the germline V gene are SGHNT and YYREEE (reference sequence). CDR3 nucleotides: TGTGCCAGCACCCAAGGAGCGCCAGGGGCGGGAAATTCTGGCTACACCTTC. It is translated as CASTQGAPGAGNSGYTF.

Notes on this clone: The sample carries other DNA sequences with the same CDR3. The rearrangement links TRBV6-5 to TRBJ2-1; 10 bases are shared with TRBD2. The CDR3 is made up of 15 amino acids. Germline V CDR1 and CDR2: MNHEY, SVGAGI. Trimming at V came to 0 bases and at J to 6 bases, leaving 2 bases not matched to a gene. The CDR3 DNA follows: TGTGCCAGCAGTTACTCGCTAGCGGGAGTCAATGAGCAGTTCTTC. It yields the protein CASSYSLAGVNEQFF.

The V call is TRBV6-5, the J call TRBJ2-5; unclear D gene. The CDR3 has 13 residues. Germline V gene sequence: CDR1 MNHEY, CDR2 SVGAGI. V was pared by 6 bases and J by 2 bases, with 10 bases between. CDR3 sequence reads: CASSQGRQETQYF. The CDR3 DNA is TGTGCCAGCAGCCAAGGACGGCAAGAGACCCAGTACTTC.

The rearrangement joins TRBV5-1 to TRBJ1-2; 8 bases line up with TRBD1. CDR3 length: 14 amino acids. Looked up from germline, CDR1 is SGHRS and CDR2 is YFSETQ. Trimming removed 4 bases from V and 1 base from J; junction bases left unmatched: 3. The CDR3 sequence: CASSGTGVNYGYTF. The CDR3 DNA reads TGCGCCAGCAGCGGGACAGGTGTTAACTATGGCTACACCTTC. Full variable domain (rest looked up from reference TRBV5-1 and TRBJ1-2): KAGVTQTPRYLIKTRGQQVTLSCSPISGHRSVSWYQQTPGQGLQFLFEYFSETQRNKGNFPGRFSGRQFSNSRSEMNVSTLELGDSALYLCASSGTGVNYGYTFGSGTRLTVV.

This chain uses TRBV7-3 with TRBJ2-1; 10 nucleotides agree with TRBD1. Germline values: CDR1 SGHTA, CDR2 FQGTGA. V shed 5 bases, J shed 5 bases, and the junction held 6 bases outside the gene matches. CDR3 length: 15 residues. CDR3 in DNA: TGTGCCAGCAGCATCCGGGACAGGGGAGACAATGAGCAGTTCTTC. Protein product: CASSIRDRGDNEQFF.